This TCR beta chain was observed in a study of PD-1 blockade in classical Hodgkin lymphoma. Study as a whole: Patients were given intravenous nivolumab, 3 mg/kg, every 2 weeks. Findings and limits, study-wide: Baseline TCR diversity was reportedly lower in newly diagnosed patients than in healthy donors. It was reported as lower still in relapsed/refractory patients. The authors excluded patients who started nivolumab under 1 year after ASCT.

Method: immunoSEQ multiplex PCR; TCRdb's copy keeps in-frame clones and lacks some. The sample holds about 64,000 clones, more than 80% seen once. Time point indicated: cycle 4 day 1 (C4D1), after more than 5 weeks of nivolumab. Every patient experienced relapse after autologous stem cell transplantation, and brentuximab vedotin exposure varied. Note on this clone: The antigen is unknown.

V lost 11 bases, J lost 5 bases, and 6 bases stayed unmatched. The germline V gene has CDR1 ENHRY and CDR2 SYGVKD. The CDR3 has 11 residues. The receptor was isolated from a human donor with classical Hodgkin lymphoma. The source material was peripheral blood mononuclear cells (PBMCs), sampled before the fourth cycle of nivolumab. The chain has TRBV10-3 and TRBJ2-7; 7 bases match TRBD1. The CDR3 spells CAGKTGNEQYF. The CDR3 DNA reads TGTGCCGGGAAGACAGGGAACGAGCAGTACTTC.